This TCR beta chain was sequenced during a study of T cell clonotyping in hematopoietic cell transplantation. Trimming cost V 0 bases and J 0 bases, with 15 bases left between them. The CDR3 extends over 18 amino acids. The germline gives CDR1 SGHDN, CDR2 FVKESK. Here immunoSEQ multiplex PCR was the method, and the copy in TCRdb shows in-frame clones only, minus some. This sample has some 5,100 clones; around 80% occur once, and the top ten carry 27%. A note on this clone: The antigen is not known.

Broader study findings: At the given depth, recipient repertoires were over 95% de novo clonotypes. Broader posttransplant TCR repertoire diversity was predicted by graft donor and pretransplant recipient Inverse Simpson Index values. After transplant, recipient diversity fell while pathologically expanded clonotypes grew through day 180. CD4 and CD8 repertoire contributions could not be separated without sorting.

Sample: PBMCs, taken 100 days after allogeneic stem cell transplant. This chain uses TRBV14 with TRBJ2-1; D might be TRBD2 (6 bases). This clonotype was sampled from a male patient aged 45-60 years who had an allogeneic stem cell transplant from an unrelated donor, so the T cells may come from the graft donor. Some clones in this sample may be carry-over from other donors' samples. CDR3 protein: CASSQDRSSVSSYNEQFF. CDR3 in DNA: TGTGCCAGCAGCCAAGATCGGTCTAGCGTGAGCTCCTACAATGAGCAGTTCTTC.